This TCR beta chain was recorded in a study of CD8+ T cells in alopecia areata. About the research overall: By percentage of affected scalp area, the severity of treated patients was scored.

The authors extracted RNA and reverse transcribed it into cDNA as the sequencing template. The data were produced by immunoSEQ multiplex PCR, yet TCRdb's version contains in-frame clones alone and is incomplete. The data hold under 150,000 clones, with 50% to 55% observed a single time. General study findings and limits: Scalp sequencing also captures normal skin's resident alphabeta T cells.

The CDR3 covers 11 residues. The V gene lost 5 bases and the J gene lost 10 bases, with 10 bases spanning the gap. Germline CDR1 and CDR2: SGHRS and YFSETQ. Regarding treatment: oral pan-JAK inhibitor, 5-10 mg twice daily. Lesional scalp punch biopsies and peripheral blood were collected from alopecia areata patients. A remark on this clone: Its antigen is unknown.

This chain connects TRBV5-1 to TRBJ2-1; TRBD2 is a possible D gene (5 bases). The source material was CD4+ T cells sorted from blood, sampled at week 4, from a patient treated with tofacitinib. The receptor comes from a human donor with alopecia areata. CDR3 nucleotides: TGCGCCAGCAGGTGGAGAGGGGAGCAGTTCTTC. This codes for CASRWRGEQFF.